These 28 T cell receptor beta chains were sequenced from one sample in a study of blood T cells in healthy people across ages. A second PCR of 7 to 11 cycles used a sample-barcoded 5' primer and a J-beta primer mix. One entry per CDR3 protein, called by TCRdb with MiXCR from the 5' RACE reads. This table has 600,000 or so distinct CDR3 sequences, 45% to 55% appearing once. Sequencing was done on a sample of blood. The receptors were gathered from a man older than 75 in good health.

The chain couples TRBV5-1 to TRBJ2-7; D remains unclear. The V and J ends lost 0 bases and 7 bases respectively, with 17 bases between them. The CDR3 sequence is 15 residues long. The V gene's germline CDR1 is SGHRS and CDR2 YFSETQ. Written as DNA, the CDR3 is TGCGCCAGCAGCTTGGCCCCCGGGCTAGAAAAGGAGCAGTACTTC. As protein: CASSLAPGLEKEQYF. The variable domain in full, with the rest retrieved from reference TRBV5-1 and TRBJ2-7, is KAGVTQTPRYLIKTRGQQVTLSCSPISGHRSVSWYQQTPGQGLQFLFEYFSETQRNKGNFPGRFSGRQFSNSRSEMNVSTLELGDSALYLCASSLAPGLEKEQYFGPGTRLTVT.

This sequence joins TRBV12-3 or TRBV12-4 and TRBJ2-5, with 8 bases fitting TRBD2. J lost 10 bases, V lost 5 bases, and 3 bases had no gene match. The CDR3 sequence is 11 residues long. CDR3 DNA: TGTGCCAGCAGTCTCGGGACTAGCCAGTACTTC. Protein sequence: CASSLGTSQYF.

This chain uses TRBV6-2 or TRBV6-3 with TRBJ2-1; D not resolved. Germline V lookup: CDR1 MNHEY, CDR2 SVGEGT. V was pared by 11 bases and J by 4 bases, with 15 bases between. This CDR3 region has 13 residues. DNA of the CDR3: TGTGCCGGCACCCAAGACCTGTACAATGAGCAGTTCTTC. As protein: CAGTQDLYNEQFF.

This chain uses TRBV9 with TRBJ1-6, with 9 bases fitting TRBD1. Germline CDR1 and CDR2: SGDLS and YYNGEE. The CDR3 has 15 amino acids. V shed 4 bases and J 10 bases; nucleotides not matched to a gene: 9. CDR3 coding DNA: TGTGCCAGCAGCTCCCTCCGGGACAGGGCATCACCCCTCCACTTT. Translation: CASSSLRDRASPLHF.

This clonotype showed up many times. This chain links TRBV10-3 with TRBJ1-2, with 11 nucleotides matching TRBD1. Germline V gene lookup returns CDR1 ENHRY and CDR2 SYGVKD. The trim removed 2 bases at V and 5 bases at J, leaving 4 bases unmatched. The CDR3 covers 15 residues. The CDR3 loop is CAISEGQGARYGYTF. DNA of the CDR3: TGTGCCATCAGTGAGGGACAGGGGGCGCGGTATGGCTACACCTTC.

This chain connects TRBV20-1 to TRBJ2-3; 8 bases map to TRBD2. Germline V gene lookup returns CDR1 DFQATT and CDR2 SNEGSKA (reference sequence). The J segment lost 1 base and the V segment lost 6 bases, leaving 9 bases of the junction unmatched. This CDR3 is built from 15 residues. CDR3 DNA: TGCAGTGCGGTCAACGGGAGGGTGGGCACAGATACGCAGTATTTT. It codes for CSAVNGRVGTDTQYF.

V and J are TRBV7-2 and TRBJ2-5; 11 bases align to TRBD2. CDR3 length: 17 residues. CDR1 is SGHTA and CDR2 is FQGNSA in the germline V gene. V was clipped by 5 bases and J by 2 bases; unmatched bases: 10. CDR3 in DNA: TGTGCCAGCAGCGGTAGCGGGGGGGCCCCGTGGCAAGAGACCCAGTACTTC. Its protein product is CASSGSGGAPWQETQYF. Variable domain in full (rest from reference TRBV7-2 and TRBJ2-5): GAGVSQSPSNKVTEKGKDVELRCDPISGHTALYWYRQSLGQGLEFLIYFQGNSAPDKSGLPSDRFSAERTGGSVSTLTIQRTQQEDSAVYLCASSGSGGAPWQETQYFGPGTRLLVL.

The chain is built from TRBV3-1 and TRBJ2-5; D ambiguous. The germline V gene encodes CDR1 LGHDT and CDR2 YNNKEL (reference sequence). V was pared by 4 bases and J by 3 bases, with 12 bases between. CDR3 length: 14 amino acids. CDR3 loop: CASSLNLGKETQYF. The DNA for the CDR3 is TGTGCCAGCAGCCTGAATTTGGGGAAAGAGACCCAGTACTTC.

This clonotype was detected many times. The rearrangement links TRBV7-2 to TRBJ2-3; D unclear. The V end lost 1 base, the J end lost 4 bases, and 18 bases lay between the germline ends. Germline V gives CDR1 SGHTA, CDR2 FQGNSA. The length of the CDR3 is 17 residues. The CDR3, as DNA: TGTGCCAGCAGCTTAGGTGGAGACTCAATCCCGTCAGATACGCAGTATTTT. Translation: CASSLGGDSIPSDTQYF.

The chain has TRBV12-3 or TRBV12-4 and TRBJ2-7; 10 bases agree with TRBD1. Trimming took 7 bases from V and 4 from J; bases not matched to a gene: 4. There are 13 residues in the CDR3. CDR3 DNA sequence: TGTGCCAGCACCAAGGGACAGGGGTACGAGCAGTACTTC. It specifies CASTKGQGYEQYF.

This clonotype was counted many times. The rearrangement uses TRBV7-2 and TRBJ2-7, with D possibly being TRBD1 or TRBD2 (5 bases each). The CDR3 contains 15 residues. V was pared by 1 base and J by 6 bases, with 16 bases between. Germline loops: CDR1 SGHTA, CDR2 FQGNSA. CDR3 sequence: CASSLVPTDGAEQYF. Here the CDR3 DNA reads TGTGCCAGCAGCTTAGTTCCCACTGACGGGGCCGAGCAGTACTTC.

This chain connects TRBV27 to TRBJ2-5; 8 bases align to TRBD1. The DNA matches TRBJ2-7 better at its end, which makes the J call doubtful. This CDR3 contains 15 residues. CDR1 is MNHEY, CDR2 SMNVEV, per germline (reference sequence). The CDR3: CASSTLGQGTHEQYF. The CDR3 nucleotides are TGTGCCAGCAGTACGCTCGGACAGGGTACACACGAGCAGTACTTC.

A word on this clonotype: One junction end disagrees with the germline gene, perhaps due to a read error. V gene TRBV29-1 combines with J gene TRBJ2-7; no firm D call. CDR1 is SQVTM and CDR2 is ANQGSEA in the germline V gene. CDR3 length: 13 amino acids. Here the CDR3 reads CGVVVTNGYEQYF. The CDR3 region has the DNA TGCGGCGTTGTCGTCACGAATGGGTACGAGCAGTACTTC.

This sequence joins TRBV15 and TRBJ2-3; no clear D. Germline CDR1 LNHNV, CDR2 YYDKDF (reference sequence). The V gene lost 5 bases and the J gene lost 2 bases, with 11 bases spanning the gap. This CDR3 contains 14 residues. The CDR3 loop reads CATSSLQATDTQYF. Here the CDR3 DNA reads TGTGCCACCAGCTCACTCCAAGCCACAGATACGCAGTATTTT.

The chain carries TRBV5-6 and TRBJ2-5; no definite D call. The end of the DNA fits TRBJ2-7 better, so the J call may be wrong. This CDR3 is 11 amino acids long. In germline, CDR1 is SGHDT, CDR2 YYEEEE. Written as DNA, the CDR3 is TGTGCCAGCAGCTACGCCGTCGAGCAGTACTTC. Residues: CASSYAVEQYF.

The chain links TRBV7-9 to TRBJ2-2; D may match TRBD1 or TRBD2 (5 bases each). Between the trimmed V and J ends, which lost 5 bases and 5 bases, there was a span of 12 bases. CDR3 length equals 14 residues. Germline V CDR1 and CDR2: SEHNR, FQNEAQ (reference sequence). The CDR3 here is CASSRDLKTGELFF. In nucleotides, the CDR3 is TGTGCCAGCAGCCGGGACCTCAAGACCGGGGAGCTGTTTTTT.

This chain uses TRBV18 with TRBJ2-7, with TRBD1 identical over 7 bases. This CDR3 contains 15 residues. The J segment lost 3 bases and the V segment lost 4 bases, leaving 9 bases of the junction unmatched. CDR1 is KGHSH and CDR2 is LQKENI in the germline V gene. The CDR3 spells CASSLTTGALYEQYF. Written as DNA, the CDR3 is TGTGCCAGCTCACTTACCACAGGGGCGCTCTACGAGCAGTACTTC.

The chain carries TRBV5-1 and TRBJ1-2; 8 nucleotides line up with TRBD1. The length of the CDR3 is 15 residues. The V gene's germline CDR1 is SGHRS and CDR2 YFSETQ. V dropped 4 bases and J dropped 2; count of bases not matched to a gene: 7. The CDR3 loop reads CASSPRQGPNYGYTF. CDR3 nucleotides: TGCGCCAGCAGCCCCAGACAGGGGCCCAACTATGGCTACACCTTC.

The chain uses TRBV7-2 and TRBJ2-5, with a possible D match to TRBD2 (5 bases). Trimming shortened V by 7 bases and J by 5 bases, and 11 bases separated the two germline ends. This CDR3 is 12 amino acids long. Germline loops: CDR1 SGHTA, CDR2 FQGNSA. The CDR3 spells CASTEVGETQYF. The CDR3 region has the DNA TGTGCCAGCACGGAGGTGGGGGAGACCCAGTACTTC.

This clonotype appeared a few times. The V call is TRBV4-1, the J call TRBJ2-7, with TRBD1 as a possible D gene (7 bases). The V and J ends lost 4 bases and 3 bases respectively, with 22 bases between them. The CDR3 has 17 residues. CDR1 and CDR2 from the germline V gene are MGHRA and YSYEKL. The CDR3 DNA reads as TGCGCCAGCAGCCCGCGCCCCGTTGACAGGGAGGACTACGAGCAGTACTTC. Amino acids: CASSPRPVDREDYEQYF.

With respect to this clonotype: One junction end does not reproduce the germline sequence, and a read error may be involved. The rearrangement joins TRBV4-2 to TRBJ2-1, with TRBD1 matching 10 bases. Germline V gene lookup returns CDR1 LGHNA and CDR2 YNFKEQ. The CDR3 spans 17 residues. The CDR3, as DNA: TGTGCCAGCAGTCAAGAAGCCGTCGGGACAGGGGACAATGAGCAGTTCTTC. It yields the protein CASSQEAVGTGDNEQFF.

In this sample, this clonotype turned up a few times. The chain employs TRBV13 and TRBJ1-1; 8 bases fit TRBD1. V dropped 0 bases and J dropped 5; count of bases not matched to a gene: 2. The CDR3 covers 14 residues. Per germline, CDR1 PRHDT and CDR2 FYEKMQ (reference sequence). In DNA form, the CDR3 reads TGTGCCAGCAGCTTAGGCAGGGGGCTAACTGAAGCTTTCTTT. This gives the protein CASSLGRGLTEAFF.

V gene TRBV5-1 combines with J gene TRBJ2-3, with TRBD2 matching over 8 bases. The length of the CDR3 is 14 residues. V was pared by 0 bases and J by 5 bases, with 2 bases of the junction left unmatched. Germline V CDR1 and CDR2: SGHRS, YFSETQ. CDR3 DNA: TGCGCCAGCAGCTTGGAGCGGGGGAGAGATACGCAGTATTTT. Its protein is CASSLERGRDTQYF.

The rearrangement joins TRBV6-6 to TRBJ2-2; possibly TRBD2 for D (7 bases). V dropped 7 bases and J dropped 4 bases, with 16 bases sitting between them. CDR3 size: 15 residues. Germline values: CDR1 MNHNY, CDR2 SVGAGI (reference sequence). CDR3: CASNSGGIRTGELFF. Here the CDR3 DNA reads TGTGCCAGCAACTCGGGGGGCATACGCACCGGGGAGCTGTTTTTT.

This clonotype was detected ten times or more. The rearrangement joins TRBV7-2 to TRBJ2-7, with 9 bases that match TRBD1. V was clipped by 5 bases and J by 3 bases; unmatched bases: 5. The length of the CDR3 is 14 residues. The germline gives CDR1 SGHTA, CDR2 FQGNSA. The CDR3: CASSPRDRVYEQYF. CDR3 nucleotides: TGTGCCAGCAGCCCCCGGGACAGGGTCTACGAGCAGTACTTC.

The chain is built from TRBV7-9 and TRBJ1-1, with 9 bases that match TRBD1. Germline values: CDR1 SEHNR, CDR2 FQNEAQ (reference sequence). V was pared by 5 bases and J by 4 bases, with 5 bases of the junction left unmatched. This CDR3 is 14 amino acids long. DNA of the CDR3: TGTGCCAGCAGCGCCCAGGACAGGGGCACTGAAGCTTTCTTT. Its protein product is CASSAQDRGTEAFF.

With regard to this clonotype: At one of its ends the junction is not consistent with the germline gene, which may arise from a read error. The chain employs TRBV6-6 and TRBJ1-3; D ambiguous. The CDR3 length is 14 residues. Looked up from germline, CDR1 is MNHNY and CDR2 is SVGAGI (reference sequence). This CDR3 reads CASSSPVVGNTVYF. CDR3 in DNA: TGTGCCAGCAGTTCCCCGGTCGTCGGAAACACCGTATATTTT.

J is TRBJ2-1 and V is TRBV20-1; possible D gene TRBD2, 5 bases. This CDR3 contains 14 residues. The germline V gene has CDR1 DFQATT and CDR2 SNEGSKA (reference sequence). V was pared by 3 bases and J by 3 bases, with 12 bases between. Written as DNA, the CDR3 is TGCAGTGCTAGGGTGTTCGGGGACTACAATGAGCAGTTCTTC. This gives the protein CSARVFGDYNEQFF.